The sequence of this T cell receptor beta chain was determined in a study of blood T cell repertoires in COVID-19. Source study methods: Using reference gene primer amplification, nucleated cell counts were estimated. Here immunoSEQ multiplex PCR was the method, and the copy in TCRdb shows in-frame clones only, minus some. V and J calls and clone size are copied from that table; D and trimming were computed from the DNA. The sample yields around 450,000 clones, 90% seen once. Sequencing was performed on PBMCs or T cells enriched from blood (not recorded which). This receptor was identified in a man younger than 35 who had recovered from COVID-19.

The CDR3 DNA is TGTGCCAGCAGCTTGAGTAAGGAGGGAGCTTTCTTT. Translating it yields CASSLSKEGAFF. This chain connects TRBV5-4 to TRBJ1-1; D uncertain. The CDR3 sequence is 12 residues long. Germline CDR1 is SGHNT and CDR2 is YYREEE (reference sequence). Trimming took off 1 base at V and 10 bases at J, with 11 bases between the two ends. The complete variable domain, with remaining parts taken from reference TRBV5-4 and TRBJ1-1, reads ETGVTQSPTHLIKTRGQQVTLRCSSQSGHNTVSWYQQALGQGPQFIFQYYREEENGRGNFPPRFSGLQFPNYSSELNVNALELDDSALYLCASSLSKEGAFFGQGTRLTVV.